This is a list of T cell receptor beta chains from one sample in a study of shared clonotypes between healthy human individuals. TCRdb's table, derived via immunoSEQ multiplex PCR, lists solely in-frame clones and lacks some. The data hold over a million clones, with about 70% observed a single time. Sequencing was performed on memory CD4+ T cells sorted from blood. The receptor set was obtained from a man between 18 and 29 years old in good health. Each CDR3 is given with its conserved first and last residue.

J | V | CDR3
TRBJ1-5 | TRBV25-1 | CASSDGTGGRNQPQHF
TRBJ2-5 | TRBV7-3 | CASSSQGSQETQYF
TRBJ2-1 | TRBV25-1 | CASSASGSYLEQFF
TRBJ2-2 | TRBV5-1 | CASSSTQGTGELFF
- | TRBV6-5 | CASRTRDRGSEQYF
TRBJ1-6 | TRBV30 | CAWSALEDRGKTYNSPLHF
TRBJ1-4 | TRBV7-9 | CASSLGLHATNEKLFF
TRBJ1-1 | TRBV5-1 | CASSLEDAGWNTEAFF
TRBJ1-1 | TRBV2 | CASGGDRAREAFF
TRBJ2-7 | TRBV5-1 | CASSLRRITSEEQYF
TRBJ1-2 | TRBV6-1 | CASSEGTGGYGYTF
TRBJ2-3 | TRBV7-9 | CASRGGGKADTQYF
TRBJ2-7 | TRBV6-5 | CASRRGTYEQYF
TRBJ1-4 | TRBV30 | CAWQGSPNEKLFF
TRBJ1-2 | TRBV19 | CASIPGGGTYGYTF
TRBJ2-2 | TRBV18 | CASSPGTRTGELFF
TRBJ2-2 | TRBV5-1 | CASSLDRLGGELFF
TRBJ1-1 | TRBV9 | CASSLRGRDTEAFF
TRBJ2-5 | TRBV30 | CAWRSPGTGETQYF
TRBJ2-3 | TRBV18 | CASSFARSTDTQYF
TRBJ1-6 | TRBV27 | CASSLYQGGDNSPLHF
TRBJ2-3 | TRBV4-1 | CASSQDPGVSTDTQYF
TRBJ2-7 | TRBV10-1 | CASRPGGSYEQYF
TRBJ2-1 | TRBV13 | CASSWTGGRGEQFF
TRBJ2-1 | TRBV10-3 | CAISRAKNEQFF
TRBJ2-3 | TRBV28 | CASSLSGTSTDTQYF
TRBJ2-1 | TRBV6-4 | CASSKTGFTDEQFF
TRBJ1-6 | TRBV28 | CASSLDSLNSPLHF
TRBJ1-2 | TRBV10-3 | CAISDSTGRGLYGYTF
TRBJ1-2 | TRBV7-9 | CASNTRQGLELNYGYTF
TRBJ1-5 | TRBV4-3 | CASSQGARGNQPQHF
TRBJ1-5 | TRBV12-5 | CASGLVLSREPLGAQHF
TRBJ1-1 | TRBV28 | CASSPGTGFRMNTEAFF
TRBJ1-5 | TRBV30 | CAWSPKPRGKGNQPQHF
TRBJ1-5 | TRBV5-6 | CASSRTRNNQPQHF
TRBJ2-1 | TRBV11-3 | CASSSGSLTSGEQFF
TRBJ1-1 | TRBV7-2 | CASSPGRPNTEAFF
TRBJ2-2 | TRBV7-8 | CASSLAHTGELFF
TRBJ2-1 | TRBV7-2 | CASSLEAGFSYNEQFF
TRBJ2-2 | TRBV5-1 | CASSLVLGTGPGELFF
TRBJ2-6 | TRBV10-3 | CAISLTSGSSGANVLTF
TRBJ1-2 | TRBV5-1 | CASSLNRGMGYGYTF
TRBJ2-7 | TRBV6-1 | CASSVGQRKTSYEQYF
TRBJ1-2 | TRBV6-5 | CATRVSVNYGYTF
TRBJ2-2 | TRBV4-1 | CASSQDRLATGELFF
TRBJ1-2 | TRBV28 | CASHSARGGVYGYTF
TRBJ2-1 | TRBV10-3 | CATRPPQGNEQFF
TRBJ2-3 | TRBV7-2 | CASSLVVRGQLQYF
TRBJ1-5 | TRBV2 | CASSSGTYSNQPQHF
TRBJ1-3 | TRBV28 | CASSNRGLEINTIYF
TRBJ2-1 | TRBV11-2 | CASSLSSRDRFYNEQFF
TRBJ2-7 | TRBV19 | CASSRGGASYEQYF
TRBJ1-5 | TRBV25-1 | CASSGSNQPQHF